Shown below are 7 T cell receptor beta chains from a single sample sequenced in a study of blood T cell repertoires in COVID-19. TCRdb's copy holds only in-frame clones and misses some; the assay was immunoSEQ multiplex PCR. The sample holds about 190,000 clones, 80% to 85% seen once. Specimen: peripheral blood. These receptors were taken from a woman under 40 with acute or convalescent COVID-19.

The V gene is TRBV23-1, the J gene TRBJ1-1; D remains unclear. TRBV23-1 qualifies as an ORF whose function is uncertain. The CDR3 sequence is 14 residues long. The V end was cut by 2 bases, the J end by 0 bases, with 7 bases between. CDR3 coding DNA: TGCGCCAGCAGTCAACACTCCATGAACACTGAAGCTTTCTTT. As protein: CASSQHSMNTEAFF.

V gene TRBV28 combines with J gene TRBJ1-2; 9 bases are a match to TRBD1. The CDR3 is 17 amino acids. The germline CDR1 and CDR2 sequences are MDHEN and SYDVKM. Trimming at V came to 6 bases and at J to 0 bases, leaving 11 bases not matched to a gene. CDR3 DNA sequence: TGTGCCAGCAGGGGACAGGGCCTTACCAAACCTAACTATGGCTACACCTTC. This translates into CASRGQGLTKPNYGYTF.

This clone was counted a few times. The chain carries TRBV5-6 and TRBJ1-1; D gene unclear. Germline CDR1 and CDR2: SGHDT and YYEEEE. V was trimmed by 4 bases and J by 7 bases, leaving 14 bases between them. This CDR3 contains 13 residues. The CDR3: CASSAALAGEAFF. The CDR3 DNA reads TGTGCCAGCAGCGCCGCCCTGGCGGGTGAAGCTTTCTTT.

As to this clone: The germline gene is not matched at one end of the junction; a read error may be the cause. The chain is built from TRBV6-2 or TRBV6-3 and TRBJ2-1; 7 bases line up with TRBD1. CDR1 is MNHEY, CDR2 SVGEGT, per germline. The CDR3 has 12 residues. Written as DNA, the CDR3 is TGTGCCAGCAGCCGACAGGGCCTCTTGTTCATCTTC. It specifies CASSRQGLLFIF.

The J gene is TRBJ1-2, the V gene TRBV30; 7 nucleotides match TRBD1. J was trimmed by 5 bases and V by 4 bases; bases with no gene match: 7. The CDR3 has 13 residues. The V gene's germline CDR1 is GTSNPN and CDR2 SVGIG (reference sequence). As DNA, the CDR3 is TGTGCCTGGATCCAGGGGGAGAAATATGGCTACACCTTC. Translating it yields CAWIQGEKYGYTF.

The chain recombines TRBV28 with TRBJ1-5; D perhaps matches TRBD1 (5 bases). The CDR3 extends over 15 amino acids. Germline CDR1 and CDR2: MDHEN and SYDVKM. Trimming pared 2 bases from V and 4 bases from J, leaving 12 bases between. CDR3 DNA sequence: TGTGCCAGCAGTTTAGATTCCGACAGAAATCAGCCCCAGCATTTT. As protein: CASSLDSDRNQPQHF.

This clone was seen at least ten times. The rearrangement links TRBV11-3 to TRBJ2-1; a possible D gene is TRBD2 (6 bases). Per germline, CDR1 SGHNT and CDR2 YENEEA. There are 15 residues in the CDR3. V was shortened by 1 base and J by 0 bases, with 7 bases between the two germline ends. CDR3 loop: CASSLGGVSYNEQFF. The CDR3 DNA reads as TGTGCCAGCAGCTTAGGGGGGGTCTCCTACAATGAGCAGTTCTTC.